This T cell receptor beta chain is drawn from a study of T cells after yellow fever vaccination. Study context: Some fractions had low cell numbers, and these were prepared with SMART-Seq v4 Ultra Low Input. Study conclusions and caveats: Although the secondary response was weaker, it peaked faster, at day 5 versus 15. Highly abundant clonotypes carried over from the bulk population could end up in FACS-sorted repertoires as contaminants. Clones that expanded after primary vaccination mostly reappeared after the booster (just over 95% CD4, 88% CD8).

V was cut by 7 bases and J by 1 base, with 12 bases left in between. CDR1 and CDR2 (germline): SEHNR, FQNEAQ (reference sequence). The CDR3 is 14 amino acids. This clonotype occurred a few times. Its antigen is still unknown. TCRdb fed the 5' RACE reads into MiXCR, producing one record per CDR3 protein. The sample yields about 310,000 distinct CDR3 sequences, around 4% seen once. The J gene is TRBJ2-3, the V gene TRBV7-9; D unresolved. The clonotype originates from a man between 18 and 29 years old who received the YFV17D yellow fever vaccine. The sequenced sample was PBMCs, obtained on the day of the yellow fever booster vaccination. The CDR3 DNA follows: TGTGCCAGCAAGGGCAGGTGGGGCACAGATACGCAGTATTTT. This translates into CASKGRWGTDTQYF.